The 2 T cell receptor beta chains given below trace back to one sample, sequenced in a study of graft-versus-host responses after intestinal transplantation. Their antigen targets remain unknown. The table came from immunoSEQ multiplex PCR; TCRdb's copy has only in-frame clones and leaves some out. Of 90,000 to 95,000 clones in the sample, over 80% were seen once. The sample was unstimulated CD8+ T cells sorted from spleen or lymph node cells, taken before intestinal transplant. The source of these receptors is a human donor who received an intestinal transplant.

The chain recombines TRBV7-9 with TRBJ2-7; maybe TRBD2 (8 bases). Trimming took off 4 bases at V and 4 bases at J, with 17 bases between the two ends. Germline-derived CDR1 and CDR2 are SEHNR and FQNEAQ (reference sequence). The CDR3 has 15 residues. The CDR3 region is CASSSQVAGQYEQYF. Here the CDR3 DNA reads TGTGCCAGCAGCTCCCAGGTAGCGGGACAGTACGAGCAGTACTTC.

This clone was seen only once. The chain carries TRBV30 and TRBJ1-3, with D perhaps matching TRBD1 (5 bases). The V end was cut by 6 bases, the J end by 2 bases, with 14 bases between. CDR3 size: 14 residues. The germline V gene encodes CDR1 GTSNPN and CDR2 SVGIG (reference sequence). The CDR3 is CACSSGGTGNTIYF. The CDR3 nucleotides are TGTGCCTGTTCCTCCGGGGGTACTGGAAACACCATATATTTT.